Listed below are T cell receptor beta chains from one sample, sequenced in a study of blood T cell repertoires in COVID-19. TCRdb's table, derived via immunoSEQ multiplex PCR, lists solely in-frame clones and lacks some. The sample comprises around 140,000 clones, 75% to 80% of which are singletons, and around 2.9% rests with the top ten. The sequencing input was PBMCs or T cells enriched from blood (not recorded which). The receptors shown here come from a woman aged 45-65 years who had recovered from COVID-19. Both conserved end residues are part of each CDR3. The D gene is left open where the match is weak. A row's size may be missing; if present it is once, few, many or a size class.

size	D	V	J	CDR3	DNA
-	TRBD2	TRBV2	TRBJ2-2	CASSLAGPGELFF	TGTGCCAGCAGTCTAGCGGGTCCCGGGGAGCTGTTTTTT
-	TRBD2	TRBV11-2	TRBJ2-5	CASSREVQETQYF	TGTGCCAGCAGCCGGGAGGTTCAAGAGACCCAGTACTTC
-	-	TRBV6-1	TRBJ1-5	CASSELGTPYSNQPQHF	TGTGCCAGCAGTGAACTGGGGACACCTTATAGCAATCAGCCCCAGCATTTT
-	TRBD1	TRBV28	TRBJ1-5	CASSLPGGGNQPQHF	TGTGCCAGCAGTTTACCAGGGGGTGGCAATCAGCCCCAGCATTTT
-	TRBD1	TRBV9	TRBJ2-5	CASSPGQEKETQYF	TGTGCCAGCAGCCCGGGACAGGAGAAAGAGACCCAGTACTTC
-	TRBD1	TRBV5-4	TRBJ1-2	CASSLQGTGKNYGYTF	TGTGCCAGCAGCTTGCAGGGGACAGGGAAGAACTATGGCTACACCTTC
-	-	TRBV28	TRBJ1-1	CASSPPRRGTEAFF	TGTGCCAGCAGTCCTCCGCGCAGAGGGACTGAAGCTTTCTTT
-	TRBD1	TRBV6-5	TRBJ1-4	CASRAGTGNEKLFF	TGTGCCAGCAGAGCCGGGACAGGGAATGAAAAACTGTTTTTT
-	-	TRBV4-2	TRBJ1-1	CASSQDRHSGNTEAFF	TGTGCCAGCAGCCAAGATCGTCATAGCGGGAACACTGAAGCTTTCTTT
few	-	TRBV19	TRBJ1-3	CASSILGAGNTIYF	TGTGCCAGTAGTATTTTAGGGGCTGGAAACACCATATATTTT
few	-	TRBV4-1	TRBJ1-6	CASSPREYRANSPLHF	TGCGCCAGCAGCCCCCGTGAATACAGGGCTAATTCACCCCTCCACTTT
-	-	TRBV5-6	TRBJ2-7	CASSLGTESYEQYF	TGTGCCAGCAGCTTGGGCACTGAGTCCTACGAGCAGTACTTC
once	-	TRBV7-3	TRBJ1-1	CASSTSGSEAFF	TGTGCCAGCAGCACATCAGGGTCTGAAGCTTTCTTT
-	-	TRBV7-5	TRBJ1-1	CAQAGEAFF	TGTGCCCAAGCGGGAGAAGCTTTCTTT
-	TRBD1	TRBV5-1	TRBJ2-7	CASSLGQGVSYEQYF	TGCGCCAGCAGCTTGGGACAGGGTGTCTCATACGAGCAGTACTTC
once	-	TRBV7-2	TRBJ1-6	CASSLEGQGVSPLHF	TGTGCCAGCAGCTTAGAGGGGCAGGGTGTTTCACCCCTCCACTTT
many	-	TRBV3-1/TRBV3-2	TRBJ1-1	CASSPYRSEAFF	TGTGCCAGCAGCCCATACAGGAGTGAAGCTTTCTTT
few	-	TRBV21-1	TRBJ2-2	CASSRTPIGLAGENTGELFF	TGTGCCAGCAGCCGGACACCTATAGGACTAGCGGGAGAGAACACCGGGGAGCTGTTTTTT
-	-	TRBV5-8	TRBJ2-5	CASSPRVRTRRETQYF	TGTGCCAGCAGCCCTAGGGTTCGGACAAGACGAGAGACCCAGTACTTC
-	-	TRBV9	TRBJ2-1	CASSRWGEGSYNEQFF	TGTGCCAGTTCCCGTTGGGGGGAAGGGTCCTACAATGAGCAGTTCTTC
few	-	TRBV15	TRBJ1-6	CATSRDRGRNSPLHF	TGTGCCACCAGCAGAGACAGGGGTCGAAATTCACCCCTCCACTTT
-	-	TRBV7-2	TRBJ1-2	CASPGSGGSYGYTF	TGTGCCAGCCCGGGCTCGGGGGGAAGCTATGGCTACACCTTC
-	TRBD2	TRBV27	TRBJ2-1	CASRGTSSEQFF	TGTGCCAGCAGAGGGACTAGCTCTGAGCAGTTCTTC
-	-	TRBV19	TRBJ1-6	CASSPRGGFGDSPLHF	TGTGCCAGTAGCCCGAGGGGGGGCTTTGGTGATTCACCCCTCCACTTT
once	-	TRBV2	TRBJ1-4	CASSEFGTQRGKLFF	TGTGCCAGCAGTGAATTTGGGACACAACGAGGTAAACTGTTTTTT
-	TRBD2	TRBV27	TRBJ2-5	CASRDLAGRTQYF	TGTGCCAGCAGGGACCTAGCGGGGAGGACCCAGTACTTC
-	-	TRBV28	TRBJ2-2	CASSFTPRTINTGELFF	TGTGCCAGCAGTTTCACTCCTCGAACGATTAACACCGGGGAGCTGTTTTTT
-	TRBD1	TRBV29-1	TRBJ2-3	CSVETGLDTQYF	TGCAGCGTAGAGACAGGGCTAGATACGCAGTATTTT
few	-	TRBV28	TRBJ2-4	CASSFLSATDKNIQYF	TGTGCCAGCAGTTTCCTCTCCGCTACCGACAAAAACATTCAGTACTTC
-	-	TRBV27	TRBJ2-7	CASRNTGSSVEQYF	TGTGCCAGCAGAAATACAGGGTCGTCCGTCGAGCAGTACTTC
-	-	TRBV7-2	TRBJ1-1	CASRSPGRENTEAFF	TGTGCCAGCAGATCCCCTGGACGGGAGAACACTGAAGCTTTCTTT
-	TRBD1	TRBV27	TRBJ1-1	CASNYRGGGGNTEAFF	TGTGCCAGCAACTACAGGGGGGGTGGCGGGAACACTGAAGCTTTCTTT
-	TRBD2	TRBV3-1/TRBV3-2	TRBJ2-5	CASSHPPGGRASETQYF	TGTGCCAGCAGCCACCCGCCCGGCGGGAGGGCCTCTGAGACCCAGTACTTC
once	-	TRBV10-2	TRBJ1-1	CASSGSPGTEAFF	TGCGCCAGCAGTGGGTCACCAGGGACTGAAGCTTTCTTT
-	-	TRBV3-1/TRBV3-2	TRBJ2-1	CASSPLGGNEQFF	TGTGCCAGCAGTCCTCTGGGGGGCAATGAGCAGTTCTTC
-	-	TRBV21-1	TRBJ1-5	CASSKGGGVRPQHF	TGTGCCAGCAGCAAAGGGGGAGGGGTCAGGCCCCAGCATTTT
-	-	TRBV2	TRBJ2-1	CASNPSSYNEQFF	TGTGCCAGCAACCCGAGCTCCTACAATGAGCAGTTCTTC
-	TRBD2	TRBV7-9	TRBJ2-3	CASSRGGTDTQYF	TGTGCCAGCAGCCGGGGGGGGACGGATACGCAGTATTTT
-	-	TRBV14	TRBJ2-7	CASSQTYPLKSSYEQYF	TGTGCCAGCAGCCAAACTTATCCGCTGAAGAGCTCCTACGAGCAGTACTTC
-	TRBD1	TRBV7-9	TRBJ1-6	CASSPMDRVSSPLHF	TGTGCCAGCAGCCCTATGGACAGGGTCAGCTCACCCCTCCACTTT
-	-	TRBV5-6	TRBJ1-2	CASSRGRRQSGYTF	TGTGCCAGCAGCCGAGGCCGTCGACAGTCTGGCTACACCTTC
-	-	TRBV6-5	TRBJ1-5	CASSRNRFYSQPQHF	TGTGCCAGCAGCCGTAACCGATTCTATTCTCAGCCCCAGCATTTT